Below are 14 T cell receptor beta chains sequenced from a single sample in a study of CD8+ T cells in alopecia areata. cDNA reverse transcribed from extracted RNA served as the sequencing template. Some clones are missing from TCRdb's copy, which holds only in-frame ones; the method was immunoSEQ multiplex PCR. Of 130,000 or so clones listed, roughly 50% are singletons. Material: NKG2D-low CD8+ T cells sorted from blood. The source of these receptors is a human donor with alopecia areata.

The chain links TRBV7-9 to TRBJ2-1; 7 positions match TRBD2. This CDR3 comprises 12 residues. V shed 4 bases, J shed 9 bases, and the junction held 3 bases outside the gene matches. Germline V lookup: CDR1 SEHNR, CDR2 FQNEAQ (reference sequence). Here the CDR3 reads CASSSLATEQFF. The CDR3 nucleotides are TGTGCCAGCAGCTCACTAGCGACTGAGCAGTTCTTC.

This rearrangement joins TRBV7-9 to TRBJ2-7; D could derive from TRBD1 or TRBD2 (5 bases each). V was cut by 2 bases and J by 3 bases, with 11 bases left in between. The germline gives CDR1 SEHNR, CDR2 FQNEAQ (reference sequence). The CDR3 covers 14 residues. The CDR3 region has the DNA TGTGCCAGCAGCTTAACTGGGACCGGCTACGAGCAGTACTTC. Its protein is CASSLTGTGYEQYF.

The chain recombines TRBV29-1 with TRBJ2-3, with a weak D call TRBD1 (6 bases). The CDR3 has 16 amino acids. In germline, CDR1 is SQVTM, CDR2 ANQGSEA. Trimming removed 0 bases from V and 0 bases from J, with 13 bases in between. The CDR3: CSVEDVRGQSTDTQYF. The CDR3 DNA reads TGCAGCGTTGAAGACGTCAGGGGTCAAAGCACAGATACGCAGTATTTT.

This clone was detected only a few times. The chain joins TRBV9 to TRBJ1-2, with D hard to call. Germline V gives CDR1 SGDLS, CDR2 YYNGEE. The CDR3 contains 11 residues. V shed 3 bases and J shed 4 bases, with 4 bases lying between them. CDR3 amino acids: CASSASYGYTF. Here the CDR3 DNA reads TGTGCCAGCAGCGCCTCCTATGGCTACACCTTC.

V and J are TRBV2 and TRBJ2-3; D not resolved. V dropped 6 bases and J dropped 4 bases, with 8 bases sitting between them. The CDR3 is 12 residues long. The germline CDR1 and CDR2 sequences are SNHLY and FYNNEI. This CDR3 is CASRGTADTQYF. CDR3 coding DNA: TGTGCCAGCAGGGGTACGGCAGATACGCAGTATTTT.

This clone was observed a single time. This rearrangement joins TRBV27 to TRBJ1-1; D not certain. V lost 7 bases to trimming and J lost 5 bases, with 8 bases between them. Germline CDR1 is MNHEY and CDR2 is SMNVEV (reference sequence). This CDR3 contains 11 residues. The CDR3 DNA follows: TGTGCCAGCACTGGAGGTACTGAAGCTTTCTTT. This sequence encodes CASTGGTEAFF.

The chain has TRBV30 and TRBJ2-1, with unresolved D. This CDR3 is 12 amino acids long. Germline V gives CDR1 GTSNPN, CDR2 SVGIG (reference sequence). The V end lost 5 bases, the J end lost 8 bases, and 13 bases lay between the germline ends. CDR3 region: CAWGVFGHEQFF. The CDR3 DNA reads TGTGCCTGGGGGGTTTTCGGTCATGAGCAGTTCTTC.

The chain carries TRBV9 and TRBJ2-3; perhaps TRBD2 as D (6 bases). Trimming removed 3 bases from V and 6 bases from J, with 17 bases in between. Looked up from germline, CDR1 is SGDLS and CDR2 is YYNGEE. The CDR3 sequence is 15 residues long. CDR3 sequence reads: CASSAEEGYMDTQYF. The CDR3 nucleotides are TGTGCCAGCAGCGCGGAGGAGGGTTATATGGATACGCAGTATTTT.

The rearrangement links TRBV29-1 to TRBJ2-1, with a tentative D call TRBD2 (6 bases). Trimming removed 4 bases from V and 4 bases from J, with 14 bases in between. In germline, CDR1 is SQVTM, CDR2 ANQGSEA. The length of the CDR3 is 14 residues. The CDR3 DNA is TGCAGCGTTGTTCTTGCGGGGACTTACAATGAGCAGTTCTTC. It translates to CSVVLAGTYNEQFF.

The sample holds a few counts of this clone. V and J are TRBV30 and TRBJ2-1; tentative D call: TRBD1 (5 bases). The CDR3 is made up of 15 amino acids. The V gene's germline CDR1 is GTSNPN and CDR2 SVGIG (reference sequence). The V and J ends lost 4 bases and 3 bases respectively, with 16 bases between them. The CDR3 reads CAWTIGQGFYNEQFF. DNA for the CDR3: TGTGCCTGGACGATTGGGCAGGGCTTCTACAATGAGCAGTTCTTC. Combining the CDR3 with reference TRBV30 and TRBJ2-1 gives the whole variable domain SQTIHQWPATLVQPVGSPLSLECTVEGTSNPNLYWYRQAAGRGLQLLFYSVGIGQISSEVPQNLSASRPQDRQFILSSKKLLLSDSGFYLCAWTIGQGFYNEQFFGPGTRLTVL.

The V gene is TRBV29-1, the J gene TRBJ2-1; possible D gene TRBD2, 6 bases. Trimming took 7 bases from V and 7 from J, leaving 14 bases between them. The CDR3 spans 12 residues. Germline lookup yields CDR1 SQVTM and CDR2 ANQGSEA. CDR3: CSAEEGSNEQFF. CDR3 nucleotides: TGCAGCGCGGAGGAGGGCTCGAATGAGCAGTTCTTC.

The V and J genes are TRBV5-1 and TRBJ2-7; 10 bases map to TRBD2. The ends lost 6 bases at V and 2 bases at J; junction bases unmatched: 8. Germline assignment: CDR1 SGHRS and CDR2 YFSETQ. The CDR3 runs 15 residues. The CDR3 spells CASKLTGLATYEQYF. As DNA, the CDR3 is TGCGCCAGCAAACTAACGGGACTAGCGACCTACGAGCAGTACTTC.

The chain links TRBV2 to TRBJ1-1; a weak D match, TRBD1 (5 bases). The germline gives CDR1 SNHLY, CDR2 FYNNEI. V lost 6 bases to trimming and J lost 5 bases, with 10 bases between them. The CDR3 is made up of 12 amino acids. CDR3 protein: CASRYGGTEAFF. As DNA, the CDR3 is TGTGCCAGCAGATATGGGGGGACTGAAGCTTTCTTT.

This clone was observed a few times. V gene TRBV7-9 combines with J gene TRBJ2-7, with 7 bases lining up with TRBD1. Germline CDR1 and CDR2: SEHNR and FQNEAQ (reference sequence). CDR3 length equals 13 residues. With 6 bases clipped from V and 3 bases from J, the junction kept 5 bases outside the gene matches. Here the CDR3 reads CASRDGTDYEQYF. The DNA for the CDR3 is TGTGCCAGCAGGGACGGGACAGACTACGAGCAGTACTTC.